These 30 T cell receptor beta chains originate from one sample sequenced in a study of control samples from healthy donors and cancer patients. Profiled with immunoSEQ multiplex PCR; TCRdb holds only in-frame clones, not every one. The repertoire has some 94,000 clones, less than 90% of them found once; the top ten carry about 9.5%. The sample comprised PBMCs. Receptors originate from a woman in her 50s with colorectal cancer.

This clone appeared once. CDR3: CASSAFGGEQYV. The CDR3 DNA reads as TGTGCCAGCAGCGCCTTCGGGGGCGAGCAGTACGTC. The V and J genes are TRBV5-8 and TRBJ2-7, with D possibly matching TRBD2 (6 bases). V was pared by 4 bases and J by 6 bases, with 11 bases between. Germline assignment: CDR1 SGHTS and CDR2 YDEGEE. The CDR3 contains 12 residues.

This sequence joins TRBV7-2 and TRBJ2-2; 7 nucleotides match TRBD2. The V gene end was trimmed by 11 bases and the J gene end by 1 base; junction bases not matched to a gene: 1. Germline CDR1 is SGHTA and CDR2 is FQGNSA. The CDR3 totals 12 residues. CDR3 bases: TGTGCCGAGCGGGAGAACACCGGGGAGCTGTTTTTT. Translated, it gives CAERENTGELFF.

This clone was observed a single time. The chain has TRBV6-4 and TRBJ1-2; D unclear. The CDR3 runs to 14 residues. Germline V CDR1 and CDR2: MRHNA, SNTAGT. V lost 2 bases and J lost 8, with 15 bases in between. CDR3 amino acids: CASSDAPTVGGYTF. CDR3 coding DNA: TGTGCCAGCAGTGACGCTCCCACGGTTGGCGGCTACACCTTC.

The chain recombines TRBV20-1 with TRBJ1-5; no definite D call. The germline CDR1 and CDR2 sequences are DFQATT and SNEGSKA (reference sequence). The CDR3 is 13 amino acids. V lost 3 bases and J 4 bases, leaving 10 bases between the germline ends. This CDR3 reads CSASQVPNQPQHF. CDR3 bases: TGCAGTGCTAGTCAAGTCCCAAATCAGCCCCAGCATTTT.

The rearrangement links TRBV28 to TRBJ1-2; the D gene is possibly TRBD1 (6 bases). The CDR3 is made up of 13 amino acids. V was cut by 3 bases and J by 5 bases, with 10 bases left in between. CDR1 is MDHEN, CDR2 SYDVKM, per germline. This CDR3 is CASSFTQGYGYTF. The CDR3 DNA reads TGTGCCAGCAGTTTCACCCAGGGGTATGGCTACACCTTC.

This clone was seen a handful of times. The V and J genes are TRBV5-1 and TRBJ2-1, with D possibly called TRBD1 or TRBD2 (5 bases each). CDR3 length: 18 amino acids. The germline V gene encodes CDR1 SGHRS and CDR2 YFSETQ. Trimming pared 0 bases from V and 8 bases from J, leaving 24 bases between. This CDR3 is CASSLEGDLGLGVDEQFF. DNA for the CDR3: TGCGCCAGCAGCTTGGAAGGGGACCTTGGTCTAGGGGTCGATGAGCAGTTCTTC.

V and J are TRBV20-1 and TRBJ1-1, with a tentative D call TRBD1 (5 bases). Deletions cut 3 bases from V and 3 bases from J, with 17 bases between. The CDR3 has 15 amino acids. Germline CDR1 reads DFQATT; CDR2 reads SNEGSKA (reference sequence). The CDR3 DNA sequence: TGCAGTGCTAGTATCCCAGGGATACGAGACACTGAAGCTTTCTTT. It is translated as CSASIPGIRDTEAFF.

This sequence joins TRBV18 and TRBJ1-2, with D unresolved. Per germline, CDR1 KGHSH and CDR2 LQKENI. CDR3 size: 14 residues. Trimming took 0 bases from V and 2 from J, leaving 7 bases between them. The CDR3: CASSPPSENYGYTF. Here the CDR3 DNA reads TGTGCCAGCTCACCACCGTCGGAGAACTATGGCTACACCTTC.

The V call is TRBV24-1, the J call TRBJ2-2; D remains ambiguous. With 2 bases removed from V and 7 bases from J, the gap between germline ends came to 4 bases. CDR1 KGHDR and CDR2 SFDVKD come from the germline V gene. The CDR3 extends over 12 amino acids. CDR3 DNA sequence: TGTGCCACCAGTGATTGGGGCGGGGAGCTGTTTTTT. Protein: CATSDWGGELFF.

The CDR3 region has the DNA TGTGCCAGCAGCTTGAGGGGGATCTTAAACATTCAGTACTTC. This sequence encodes CASSLRGILNIQYF. The chain links TRBV5-6 to TRBJ2-4; D is possibly TRBD1 (6 bases). Trimming removed 1 base from V and 6 bases from J, with 11 bases in between. CDR1 SGHDT and CDR2 YYEEEE come from the germline V gene. The CDR3 is 14 amino acids.

The rearrangement uses TRBV18 and TRBJ2-1; 12 bases match TRBD2. Unmatched junction bases numbered 4, after V lost 3 bases and J lost 4 bases. The CDR3 loop spans 16 amino acids. Germline-derived CDR1 and CDR2 are KGHSH and LQKENI. The CDR3 DNA reads as TGTGCCAGCTCACCGACAGGACTAGCGGGATACAATGAGCAGTTCTTC. This translates into CASSPTGLAGYNEQFF.

The CDR3 loop reads CASSLSSSTGKYSYEQYV. The CDR3, as DNA: TGTGCCAGCAGCTTAAGTTCCTCTACAGGCAAATATTCCTACGAGCAGTACGTC. The V call is TRBV7-9, the J call TRBJ2-7; tentative D call: TRBD1 (5 bases). The CDR3 length is 18 residues. Per germline, CDR1 SEHNR and CDR2 FQNEAQ (reference sequence). V was cut by 2 bases and J by 1 base, with 21 bases left in between.

The chain is built from TRBV28 and TRBJ1-5; 9 nucleotides match TRBD1. The CDR3 totals 15 residues. Germline CDR1 is MDHEN and CDR2 is SYDVKM. After removal of 6 bases from V and 3 bases from J, the junction contained 6 bases not matched to a gene. Written as DNA, the CDR3 is TGTGCCAGCAGACCACAGGGGGCAGACAATCAGCCCCAGCATTTT. The encoded protein is CASRPQGADNQPQHF.

The genes are TRBV6-5 and TRBJ2-7; no definite D call. This CDR3 has 13 amino acids. Trimming left V 6 bases short and J 7 bases short, with 16 bases between. Germline V CDR1 and CDR2: MNHEY, SVGAGI. The CDR3 DNA reads as TGTGCCAGCAGCCCAAGCTCCCTCGGAGAGCAGTACGTC. Amino acid sequence: CASSPSSLGEQYV.

The chain recombines TRBV19 with TRBJ2-3; 7 positions match TRBD1. Germline V lookup: CDR1 LNHDA, CDR2 SQIVND (reference sequence). The CDR3 runs 15 residues. Unmatched junction bases numbered 1, after V lost 0 bases and J lost 1 base. The CDR3 nucleotides are TGTGCCAGTAGTATAGAAACAGGGGGCACAGATACGCAGTATTTT. This gives the protein CASSIETGGTDTQYF.

The rearrangement joins TRBV9 to TRBJ1-2; D possibly corresponds to TRBD1 (5 bases). The germline gives CDR1 SGDLS, CDR2 YYNGEE. The CDR3 length is 14 residues. Trimming cost V 3 bases and J 1 base, with 10 bases left between them. The CDR3 sequence is CASSEGRVNYGYTF. CDR3 DNA sequence: TGTGCCAGCAGCGAGGGCAGGGTTAACTATGGCTACACCTTC.

The rearrangement uses TRBV7-6 and TRBJ2-5; no clear D. The V gene lost 5 bases and the J gene lost 2 bases, with 12 bases spanning the gap. The CDR3 totals 14 residues. The germline CDR1 and CDR2 sequences are SGHVS and FNYEAQ. The CDR3: CASSTIQTQETQYF. Here the CDR3 DNA reads TGTGCCAGCAGCACTATCCAGACACAAGAGACCCAGTACTTC.

V gene TRBV6-4 combines with J gene TRBJ2-3; D might be TRBD1 or TRBD2, each matching 6 bases. Germline V gene data show CDR1 as MRHNA and CDR2 as SNTAGT. The V gene lost 0 bases and the J gene lost 3 bases, with 13 bases spanning the gap. The CDR3 contains 16 residues. Written as DNA, the CDR3 is TGTGCCAGCAGTGACTCCGGAGGGGGAGGTACAGATACGCAGTATTTT. Residues: CASSDSGGGGTDTQYF.

The chain recombines TRBV5-1 with TRBJ2-1; 7 nucleotides line up with TRBD2. The length of the CDR3 is 12 residues. V lost 5 bases and J lost 6; bases outside the gene matches: 2. Germline CDR1 SGHRS, CDR2 YFSETQ. The CDR3 is CASRAGINEQFF. DNA of the CDR3: TGCGCCAGCAGAGCGGGGATCAATGAGCAGTTCTTC.

The chain links TRBV7-8 to TRBJ2-2; 16 bases map to TRBD2. J lost 3 bases, V lost 7 bases, and 5 bases had no gene match. Germline loops: CDR1 SGHVS, CDR2 FQNEAQ. The CDR3 covers 17 residues. CDR3 residues: CASTPGTSGGDTGELFF. The CDR3 nucleotides read TGTGCCAGCACCCCCGGGACTAGCGGGGGGGACACCGGGGAGCTGTTTTTT.

The chain uses TRBV7-2 and TRBJ2-1, with D perhaps being TRBD1 or TRBD2 (5 bases each). This CDR3 is 14 amino acids long. Germline CDR1 and CDR2: SGHTA and FQGNSA. The germline V and J ends were trimmed by 5 bases and 8 bases, with 16 bases remaining between them. The CDR3 nucleotides read TGTGCCAGCAGCCCCACCCCCAGGGACCATGAGCAGTTCTTC. This encodes CASSPTPRDHEQFF.

The chain uses TRBV7-9 and TRBJ1-5; D perhaps matches TRBD1 (5 bases). Germline assignment: CDR1 SEHNR and CDR2 FQNEAQ (reference sequence). V was clipped by 4 bases and J by 4 bases, with 14 bases between them. The CDR3 loop spans 15 amino acids. The CDR3: CASSSTRGVNQPQHF. In DNA, the CDR3 is TGTGCCAGCAGCTCTACCCGGGGCGTTAATCAGCCCCAGCATTTT.

This chain uses TRBV3-1 (or the pseudogene TRBV3-2) with TRBJ1-5, with TRBD1 matching over 7 bases. Germline assignment: CDR1 LGHDT and CDR2 YNNKEL (reference sequence). This CDR3 has 18 amino acids. Trimming removed 0 bases from V and 1 base from J; junction bases left unmatched: 9. CDR3 nucleotide sequence: TGTGCCAGCAGCCAAGATCCACAGGGGATTGGGAGCAATCAGCCCCAGCATTTT. It translates to CASSQDPQGIGSNQPQHF.

This clone has only one observation. The chain joins TRBV9 to TRBJ1-4; possibly TRBD1 for D (5 bases). The CDR3 runs to 15 residues. Per germline, CDR1 SGDLS and CDR2 YYNGEE. Deletions cut 4 bases from V and 7 bases from J, with 17 bases between. CDR3 coding DNA: TGTGCCAGCAGCACCCAGGGTGTGAGGGGTGAAAAACTGTTTTTT. Its protein is CASSTQGVRGEKLFF.

The chain is built from TRBV6-1 and TRBJ1-4; D unresolved. The germline CDR1 and CDR2 sequences are MNHNS and SASEGT. V lost 1 base and J lost 7, with 7 bases in between. This CDR3 is built from 13 residues. The DNA of the CDR3 is TGTGCCAGCAGTGAAGGGTTCGGTGAAAAACTGTTTTTT. Amino acids: CASSEGFGEKLFF.

The J gene is TRBJ1-1, the V gene TRBV7-3; D perhaps matches TRBD1 (5 bases). CDR1 and CDR2 (germline): SGHTA, FQGTGA. Trimming removed 2 bases from V and 8 bases from J, with 15 bases in between. This CDR3 comprises 14 residues. CDR3 in DNA: TGTGCCAGCAGCTTAGAGGGGTCGTCTCGGGAAGCTTTCTTT. Its protein is CASSLEGSSREAFF.

The rearrangement uses TRBV14 and TRBJ1-4, with D perhaps TRBD1 (5 bases). Trimming removed 0 bases at V and 2 bases at J, with 13 bases between. CDR1 and CDR2 from the germline V gene are SGHDN and FVKESK. The CDR3 has 17 amino acids. The CDR3 bases are TGTGCCAGCAGCCAAGATCGCGGGACTCTTACTAATGAAAAACTGTTTTTT. Translated, it gives CASSQDRGTLTNEKLFF.

This chain connects TRBV4-3 to TRBJ2-3; tentatively, D is TRBD2 (6 bases). The CDR3 runs 13 residues. Germline values: CDR1 LGHNA, CDR2 YSLEER. Deletions cut 1 base from V and 6 bases from J, with 8 bases between. This CDR3 reads CASSQGEADTQYF. The DNA for the CDR3 is TGCGCCAGCAGCCAAGGGGAGGCGGATACGCAGTATTTT.

The CDR3 coding sequence is TGTGCCAGCAGCCAACTTAAAGAGACCCAGTACTTC. Residues: CASSQLKETQYF. The chain has TRBV3-1 (or the pseudogene TRBV3-2) and TRBJ2-5, with unresolved D. This CDR3 spans 12 amino acids. Germline loops: CDR1 LGHDT, CDR2 YNNKEL (reference sequence). Deletions cut 2 bases from V and 3 bases from J, with 4 bases between.

The chain couples TRBV3-1 (or the pseudogene TRBV3-2) to TRBJ1-6; unclear D gene. With 1 base removed from V and 5 bases from J, the gap between germline ends came to 6 bases. Germline values: CDR1 LGHDT, CDR2 YNNKEL (reference sequence). This CDR3 spans 14 amino acids. CDR3 protein: CASSQGSDNSPLHF. Here the CDR3 DNA reads TGTGCCAGCAGCCAAGGGTCGGATAATTCACCCCTCCACTTT.